The 27 T cell receptor beta chains below all came from one sample that was sequenced in a study of CD8 T cells in Susac syndrome (dated by TCRdb to between 2018 and 2021). The library was built by means of the immunoSEQ multiplex PCR assay. RNA was extracted with the RNeasy kit and 0.5 to 1 ug was reverse transcribed using random hexamers. Clones were called with MiXCR by TCRdb after fastp trimmed the public reads at Q25, and only in-frame beta chains were retained. Entries that share a CDR3 protein sequence are merged under the most common genes and DNA. Across this sample there are 150,000 to 200,000 distinct CDR3 sequences, with 90% to 95% seen only once. Over 0.12% of the sample is in the top ten clones. What was sequenced was CD4+ T cells from PBMCs. Receptor source: a human donor in good health.

J is TRBJ1-5 and V is TRBV27; 7 bases are a match to TRBD1. This CDR3 comprises 14 residues. Germline assignment: CDR1 MNHEY and CDR2 SMNVEV (reference sequence). With V trimmed by 5 bases and J by 6 bases, 7 bases remained unmatched. CDR3 coding DNA: TGTGCCAGCAGTCCCGACAGGGCCTCTCAGCCCCAGCATTTT. Translating it yields CASSPDRASQPQHF.

V is TRBV30 and J is TRBJ2-5; D gene unclear. V was shortened by 0 bases and J by 3 bases, with 5 bases between the two germline ends. Germline V gene sequence: CDR1 GTSNPN, CDR2 SVGIG (reference sequence). This CDR3 is built from 12 residues. The CDR3 DNA is TGTGCCTGGAGTGTATCCGAAGAGACCCAGTACTTC. This encodes CAWSVSEETQYF.

J is TRBJ2-1 and V is TRBV9; a weak D match, TRBD2 (6 bases). This CDR3 comprises 16 residues. V lost 0 bases and J 4 bases, leaving 14 bases between the germline ends. The germline CDR1 and CDR2 sequences are SGDLS and YYNGEE. The CDR3 bases are TGTGCCAGCAGCGTAGGGTGGGCAGGGAGGTACAATGAGCAGTTCTTC. Translating it yields CASSVGWAGRYNEQFF.

The V call is TRBV19, the J call TRBJ2-3, with TRBD2 matching over 7 bases. Germline V gene lookup returns CDR1 LNHDA and CDR2 SQIVND (reference sequence). CDR3 size: 14 residues. Trimming removed 6 bases from V and 5 bases from J; junction bases left unmatched: 8. In DNA form, the CDR3 reads TGTGCCAGTAGCGGGGGGTGGTTCGGAGATACGCAGTATTTT. Amino acids: CASSGGWFGDTQYF.

The gene calls are TRBV12-3 or TRBV12-4 and TRBJ2-1; D perhaps matches TRBD2 (7 bases). CDR3 length: 14 amino acids. V was clipped by 5 bases and J by 2 bases, with 10 bases between them. CDR3 nucleotides: TGTGCCAGCAGTCCCGGGGGGCCCTACAATGAGCAGTTCTTC. Protein: CASSPGGPYNEQFF.

The chain carries TRBV7-2 and TRBJ2-3; D call uncertain. The CDR3 extends over 14 amino acids. The V gene lost 0 bases and the J gene lost 12 bases, with 16 bases spanning the gap. Per the germline V gene, CDR1 is SGHTA and CDR2 is FQGNSA. CDR3 nucleotides: TGTGCCAGCAGCTTAGCGACGGACGCAACACCCCAGTATTTT. It specifies CASSLATDATPQYF.

V is TRBV20-1 and J is TRBJ2-2, with 12 bases identical to TRBD2. This CDR3 region has 19 residues. J was trimmed by 5 bases and V by 5 bases; bases with no gene match: 18. Germline CDR1 and CDR2: DFQATT and SNEGSKA (reference sequence). CDR3 amino acids: CSAPPLPASGGARTGELFF. The CDR3 DNA sequence: TGCAGTGCTCCGCCCCTCCCGGCTAGCGGGGGGGCGAGGACCGGGGAGCTGTTTTTT.

The rearrangement uses TRBV2 and TRBJ1-1; possibly TRBD1 for D (5 bases). The CDR3 is made up of 13 amino acids. Germline CDR1 is SNHLY and CDR2 is FYNNEI. V dropped 3 bases and J dropped 5 bases, with 10 bases sitting between them. The CDR3 region has the DNA TGTGCCAGCAGTGACGCAGGGCGTACTGAAGCTTTCTTT. It is translated as CASSDAGRTEAFF. Combining the CDR3 with reference TRBV2 and TRBJ1-1 gives the whole variable domain EPEVTQTPSHQVTQMGQEVILRCVPISNHLYFYWYRQILGQKVEFLVSFYNNEISEKSEIFDDQFSVERPDGSNFTLKIRSTKLEDSAMYFCASSDAGRTEAFFGQGTRLTVV.

The chain recombines TRBV6-6 with TRBJ2-3; 7 bases match TRBD1. The CDR3 is 15 residues long. Looked up from germline, CDR1 is MNHNY and CDR2 is SVGAGI (reference sequence). V gave up 1 base and J gave up 1 base; unmatched junction bases: 2. CDR3 sequence (DNA): TGTGCCAGCAGTTACTGGGACAGACGCACAGATACGCAGTATTTT. Its translation is CASSYWDRRTDTQYF.

This chain joins TRBV3-1 and TRBJ2-5; either TRBD1 or TRBD2 may supply D (6 bases each). V was pared by 3 bases and J by 4 bases, with 9 bases between. CDR1 and CDR2 from the germline V gene are LGHDT and YNNKEL (reference sequence). This CDR3 has 13 residues. In DNA, the CDR3 is TGTGCCAGCAGCCACGGGGGCCGAGAGACCCAGTACTTC. This gives the protein CASSHGGRETQYF.

The chain carries TRBV20-1 and TRBJ2-3, with D perhaps TRBD2 (6 bases). This CDR3 is built from 14 residues. Germline V gene lookup returns CDR1 DFQATT and CDR2 SNEGSKA (reference sequence). Trimming shortened V by 3 bases and J by 5 bases, and 15 bases separated the two germline ends. CDR3 in amino acids: CSASGGWVEDTQYF. CDR3 sequence (DNA): TGCAGTGCTAGCGGGGGATGGGTGGAAGATACGCAGTATTTT.

The V gene is TRBV10-3, the J gene TRBJ1-2, with TRBD1 as a possible D gene (5 bases). CDR1 is ENHRY, CDR2 SYGVKD, per germline. The V and J ends lost 8 bases and 2 bases respectively, with 18 bases between them. The CDR3 spans 15 residues. CDR3 nucleotides: TGTGCCATCGCTACAGGATCGGACAAGAACTATGGCTACACCTTC. It is translated as CAIATGSDKNYGYTF.

The rearrangement joins TRBV19 to TRBJ1-5; a possible D gene is TRBD1 (6 bases). The germline CDR1 and CDR2 sequences are LNHDA and SQIVND (reference sequence). The CDR3 contains 16 residues. Trimming removed 1 base at V and 0 bases at J, with 10 bases between. In DNA, the CDR3 is TGTGCCAGTAGTATAGCCCAGGGGACTAGCAATCAGCCCCAGCATTTT. The encoded protein is CASSIAQGTSNQPQHF.

The V call is TRBV3-1, the J call TRBJ2-7; 7 nucleotides agree with TRBD2. The CDR3 runs 15 residues. Germline CDR1 is LGHDT and CDR2 is YNNKEL (reference sequence). Germline trimming cut 3 bases from V and 0 bases from J; bases unmatched to any gene: 5. CDR3 bases: TGTGCCAGCAGCCACGGTGGGAGGGGCTCCTACGAGCAGTACTTC. Translation: CASSHGGRGSYEQYF.

The gene calls are TRBV25-1 and TRBJ2-3; perhaps TRBD1 as D (5 bases). Germline CDR1 reads MGHDK; CDR2 reads SYGVNS. The CDR3 is made up of 16 amino acids. V was pared by 1 base and J by 0 bases, with 11 bases between. For the CDR3, the DNA is TGTGCCAGCAGTGAATCAAGGGGATCTAGCACAGATACGCAGTATTTT. Amino acids: CASSESRGSSTDTQYF.

This chain links TRBV30 with TRBJ1-6; D uncertain. This CDR3 has 12 amino acids. V was clipped by 0 bases and J by 5 bases, with 2 bases between them. Germline assignment: CDR1 GTSNPN and CDR2 SVGIG (reference sequence). The CDR3 coding sequence is TGTGCCTGGAGTGTCGATAATTCACCCCTCCACTTT. As protein: CAWSVDNSPLHF.

This chain uses TRBV30 with TRBJ1-1, with unresolved D. Germline V gives CDR1 GTSNPN, CDR2 SVGIG (reference sequence). Between the trimmed V and J ends, which lost 3 bases and 3 bases, there was a span of 5 bases. CDR3 length: 11 residues. This CDR3 reads CAWSSDTEAFF. The CDR3 DNA sequence: TGTGCCTGGAGCTCTGACACTGAAGCTTTCTTT.

The chain links TRBV30 to TRBJ2-5, with no clear D. Per germline, CDR1 GTSNPN and CDR2 SVGIG (reference sequence). V lost 3 bases to trimming and J lost 7 bases, with 9 bases between them. This CDR3 has 11 residues. The CDR3 coding sequence is TGTGCCTGGAGCCTCTCCGGGACCCAGTACTTC. It specifies CAWSLSGTQYF.

The chain uses TRBV12-3 or TRBV12-4 and TRBJ2-1, with 9 bases identical to TRBD2. The CDR3 is made up of 15 amino acids. V was pared by 0 bases and J by 9 bases, with 6 bases of the junction left unmatched. The CDR3 coding sequence is TGTGCCAGCAGTTTAGCCGGCGGGGGGGCCACTGAGCAGTTCTTC. Protein product: CASSLAGGGATEQFF.

The genes are TRBV3-1 and TRBJ2-7; 7 nucleotides align to TRBD2. The CDR3 length is 15 residues. The V and J ends lost 0 bases and 3 bases, in that order; junction bases with no gene match: 5. Germline CDR1 LGHDT, CDR2 YNNKEL (reference sequence). CDR3 sequence reads: CASSQDSAGLYEQYF. CDR3 in DNA: TGTGCCAGCAGCCAAGATTCAGCGGGGCTCTACGAGCAGTACTTC.

This chain links TRBV18 with TRBJ1-3; the D gene is possibly TRBD1 (6 bases). Deletions cut 2 bases from V and 5 bases from J, with 13 bases between. CDR1 is KGHSH, CDR2 LQKENI, per germline. CDR3 size: 15 residues. CDR3 coding DNA: TGTGCCAGCTCACCAACCGGGACATCGAGAAACACCATATATTTT. This sequence encodes CASSPTGTSRNTIYF. Full variable domain (rest looked up from reference TRBV18 and TRBJ1-3): NAGVMQNPRHLVRRRGQEARLRCSPMKGHSHVYWYRQLPEEGLKFMVYLQKENIIDESGMPKERFSAEFPKEGPSILRIQQVVRGDSAAYFCASSPTGTSRNTIYFGEGSWLTVV.

The chain joins TRBV15 to TRBJ2-1, with 11 bases lining up with TRBD2. The germline gives CDR1 LNHNV, CDR2 YYDKDF (reference sequence). This CDR3 is 17 amino acids long. Unmatched junction bases numbered 14, after V lost 5 bases and J lost 8 bases. This chain's CDR3 is CATSSTGLAVPRDEQFF. The CDR3 DNA reads TGTGCCACCAGCTCCACGGGACTAGCGGTTCCTCGGGATGAGCAGTTCTTC.

This chain joins TRBV7-9 and TRBJ1-4; D remains ambiguous. V was cut by 1 base and J by 8 bases, with 8 bases left in between. Germline CDR1 reads SEHNR; CDR2 reads FQNEAQ (reference sequence). This CDR3 spans 13 amino acids. The CDR3 DNA is TGTGCCAGCAGCTTAGGGCAGTGGGAAAAACTGTTTTTT. This codes for CASSLGQWEKLFF.

This chain links TRBV29-1 with TRBJ2-7; D unclear. This CDR3 has 13 residues. V was cut by 3 bases and J by 0 bases, with 9 bases left in between. The V gene's germline CDR1 is SQVTM and CDR2 ANQGSEA. CDR3 residues: CSVDGQSSYEQYF. CDR3 in DNA: TGCAGCGTTGATGGTCAGAGCTCCTACGAGCAGTACTTC.

The chain has TRBV7-3 and TRBJ2-1; 11 bases agree with TRBD2. Trimming at V came to 5 bases and at J to 2 bases, leaving 8 bases not matched to a gene. Looked up from germline, CDR1 is SGHTA and CDR2 is FQGTGA. The CDR3 runs 17 residues. CDR3 bases: TGTGCCAGCAGCCCGCGATCTAGCGGGGGGCCCTACAATGAGCAGTTCTTC. It yields the protein CASSPRSSGGPYNEQFF.

This chain joins TRBV29-1 and TRBJ1-4, with 8 nucleotides matching TRBD1. V shed 6 bases, J shed 7 bases, and the junction held 10 bases outside the gene matches. The CDR3 contains 14 residues. Germline CDR1 is SQVTM and CDR2 is ANQGSEA. The CDR3 coding sequence is TGCAGCGTGGGGCGGGGACAGGCGGGTGAAAAACTGTTTTTT. This translates into CSVGRGQAGEKLFF. Filled out from reference TRBV29-1 and TRBJ1-4, the complete variable domain reads SAVISQKPSRDICQRGTSLTIQCQVDSQVTMMFWYRQQPGQSLTLIATANQGSEATYESGFVIDKFPISRPNLTFSTLTVSNMSPEDSSIYLCSVGRGQAGEKLFFGSGTQLSVL.

This sequence joins TRBV18 and TRBJ2-1; 7 bases line up with TRBD2. V trimming: 3 bases; J trimming: 4 bases; junction bases outside the gene matches: 3. Germline V gene lookup returns CDR1 KGHSH and CDR2 LQKENI. This CDR3 spans 14 amino acids. This CDR3 is CASSPTSPYNEQFF. CDR3 nucleotide sequence: TGTGCCAGCTCACCGACTAGCCCTTACAATGAGCAGTTCTTC.